This TCR beta chain was recorded in a study of cytomegalovirus exposure and HLA in healthy donors. Study results and limitations: With DRB1 most and HLA-C fewest, TCR association rates differed between HLA loci in a later analysis. There were several of the most significant clusters that appeared linked to common viral pathogens in a later analysis. Segments of the TCR beta V type were, in most cases, productive about 90% or about 30% of the time in an earlier analysis.

This clone was seen just once. Its antigen is currently unknown. The CDR3 is 15 residues long. Trimming pared 6 bases from V and 6 bases from J, leaving 20 bases between. CDR1 and CDR2 from the germline V gene are MDHEN and SYDVKM. It was with 60 Vbeta and 13 Jbeta primers that the PCR ran. Assay used: immunoSEQ multiplex PCR; TCRdb lists only in-frame clones, some missing. The table lists around 150,000 clones, approximately 79% of them singletons. Sequencing was done on a sample of PBMCs. This sequence originates from a man aged 60 to 69 in good health and CMV-seronegative. J is TRBJ1-2 and V is TRBV28; D might be TRBD1 (6 bases). CDR3 nucleotides: TGTGCCAGCAGAAGGACAGCACCCACTTTGGATGGCTACACCTTC. Translation: CASRRTAPTLDGYTF.